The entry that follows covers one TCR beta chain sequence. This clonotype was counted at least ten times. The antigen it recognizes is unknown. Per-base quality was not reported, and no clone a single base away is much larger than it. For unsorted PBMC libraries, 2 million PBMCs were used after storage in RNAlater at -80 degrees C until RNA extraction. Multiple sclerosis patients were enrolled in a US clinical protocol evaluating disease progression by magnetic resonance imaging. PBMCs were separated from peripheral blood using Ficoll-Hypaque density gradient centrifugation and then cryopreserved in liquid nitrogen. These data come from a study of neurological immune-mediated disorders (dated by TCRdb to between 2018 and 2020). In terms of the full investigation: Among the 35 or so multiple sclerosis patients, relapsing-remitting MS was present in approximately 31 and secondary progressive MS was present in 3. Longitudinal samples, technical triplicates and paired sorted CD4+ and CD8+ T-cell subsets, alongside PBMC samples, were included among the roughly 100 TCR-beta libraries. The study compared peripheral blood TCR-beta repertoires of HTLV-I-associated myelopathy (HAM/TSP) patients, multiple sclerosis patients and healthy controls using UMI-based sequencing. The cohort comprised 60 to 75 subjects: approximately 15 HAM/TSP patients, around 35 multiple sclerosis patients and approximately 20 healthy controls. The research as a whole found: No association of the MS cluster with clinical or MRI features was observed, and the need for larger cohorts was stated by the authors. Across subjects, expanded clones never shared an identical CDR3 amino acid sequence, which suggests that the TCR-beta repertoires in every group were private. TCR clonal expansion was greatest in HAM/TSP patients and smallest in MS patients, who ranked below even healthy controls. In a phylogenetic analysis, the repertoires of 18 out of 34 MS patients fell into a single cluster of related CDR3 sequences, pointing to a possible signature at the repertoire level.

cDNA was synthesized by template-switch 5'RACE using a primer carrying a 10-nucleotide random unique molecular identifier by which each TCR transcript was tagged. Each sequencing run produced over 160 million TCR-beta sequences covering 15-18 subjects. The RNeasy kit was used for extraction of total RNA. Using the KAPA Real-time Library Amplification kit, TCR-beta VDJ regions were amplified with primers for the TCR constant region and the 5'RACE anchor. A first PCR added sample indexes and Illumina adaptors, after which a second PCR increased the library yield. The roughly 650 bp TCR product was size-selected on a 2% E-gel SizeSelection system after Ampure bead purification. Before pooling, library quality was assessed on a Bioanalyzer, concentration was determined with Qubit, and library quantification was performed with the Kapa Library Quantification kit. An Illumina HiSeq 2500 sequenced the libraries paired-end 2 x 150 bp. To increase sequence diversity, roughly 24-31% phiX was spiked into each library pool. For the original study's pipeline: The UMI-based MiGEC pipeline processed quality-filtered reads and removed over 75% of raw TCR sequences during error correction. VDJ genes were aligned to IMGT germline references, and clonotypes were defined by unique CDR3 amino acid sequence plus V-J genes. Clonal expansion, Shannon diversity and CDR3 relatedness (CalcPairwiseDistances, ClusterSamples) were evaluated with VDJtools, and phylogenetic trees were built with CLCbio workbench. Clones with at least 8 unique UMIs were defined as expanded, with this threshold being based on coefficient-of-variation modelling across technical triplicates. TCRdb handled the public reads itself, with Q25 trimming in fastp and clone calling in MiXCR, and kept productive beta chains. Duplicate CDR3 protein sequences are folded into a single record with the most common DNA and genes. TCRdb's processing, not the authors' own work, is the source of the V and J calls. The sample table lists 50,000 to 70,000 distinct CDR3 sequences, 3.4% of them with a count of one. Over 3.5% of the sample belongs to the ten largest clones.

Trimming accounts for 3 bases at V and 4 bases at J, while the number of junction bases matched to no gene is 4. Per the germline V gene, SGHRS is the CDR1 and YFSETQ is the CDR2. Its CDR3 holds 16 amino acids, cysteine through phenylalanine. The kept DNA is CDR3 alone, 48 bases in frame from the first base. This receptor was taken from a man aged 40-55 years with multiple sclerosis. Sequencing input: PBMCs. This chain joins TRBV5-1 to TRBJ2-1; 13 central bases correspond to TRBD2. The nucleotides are TGCGCCAGCAGCTCGGGACTAGCGGGGCGATACAATGAGCAGTTCTTC. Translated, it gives CASSSGLAGRYNEQFF.